This T cell receptor beta chain emerged from a study of T cells in Graves' hyperthyroidism and ophthalmopathy (dated 2019 in TCRdb). Regarding the complete study: To identify distinguishing TCR V-J signatures, a discovery cohort of roughly 100 patients was used, comprising 40 to 45 with Graves' ophthalmopathy and approximately 58 with stable Graves' hyperthyroidism. Prospective prediction of ophthalmopathy was tested in an independent validation cohort of fewer than 20 hyperthyroidism patients and some 17 patients who later progressed to ophthalmopathy. The 100 or so discovery patients were divided at random into training and test sets in a 7:3 ratio. In six Graves' hyperthyroidism patients, the study also compared T-cell repertoires from thyroid tissue with T-cell repertoires from blood. Following sampling, methimazole starting at 30 mg daily was given to hyperthyroidism patients, and high-dose intravenous methylprednisolone was given to ophthalmopathy patients. The paper reports TCR Vbeta CDR3 sequencing of over 130 peripheral blood samples: approximately 43 ophthalmopathy, under 80 hyperthyroidism and approximately 17 progressor patients.

Beyond this particular receptor, the publication reports: Most expanded thyroid clonotypes (frequency above 0.001) were also detected in blood, a finding suggesting that blood repertoires may reflect thyroid immune responses. During validation, the model predicted progression to ophthalmopathy a median of about 6.3 months ahead of onset, with around 65% sensitivity and roughly 72% specificity. No statistical method was used to set the sample size in advance, and investigators knew the group allocation. A 13 V-J signature model separated ophthalmopathy from stable hyperthyroidism, with 87.88% sensitivity and roughly 81% specificity in cross-validation and 80%/75% in testing.

Patients with uncontrolled infections, other autoimmune diseases, pregnancy or lactation were excluded. Diagnoses were established on the basis of clinical symptoms, serum thyroxine and TRAb, thyroid ultrasound, and orbital computed tomography. Total RNA was extracted with Trizol reagent, and quality was checked on an Agilent 2100 Bioanalyzer. In its sample, this clonotype was seen many times. This clone's antigen is unknown. No qualities accompany the bases; no much larger clone lies one base away. Including cysteine and phenylalanine, the CDR3 has 15 amino acids. Just CDR3 DNA is preserved here, 45 bases in frame from base 1. Taken from the germline V gene (reference sequence), the CDR1 and CDR2 loops are LGHDT and YNNKEL. V loses 1 base at its end and J loses 2 bases; junction bases beyond the gene matches: 1. Amplification of TCR beta CDR3 regions was carried out from RNA transcripts. A first-round RT-PCR of the TCR CDR3 used the HTBI primer set with the Qiagen OneStep RT-PCR kit. The libraries were constructed in a second round of multiplex PCR and then size-selected and purified. The libraries were sequenced on an Illumina HiSeq2000 using paired-end 100 bp reads. The original pipeline was this. SOAPnuke was used to process the raw data, removing reads that contained adapters or uncalled bases, had a mean Phred below 15, or lacked an exact match to the constant primer or identifier. COPE v1.2.5 was used to merge high-quality paired reads, and clonotypes were defined as unique nucleotide sequences. MiTCR v1.1 was used to align clonotypes to the IMGT TRBV, TRBD and TRBJ reference segments. Only V-J combinations with frequency above 0.0001, covering roughly 99% of repertoires, were analysed. The TCS score was defined as F50 (clonal expansion) divided by E x V (chaos), with BLOSUM62-based TCRdist calculated between CDR3 peptides within each V-J. Welch's t-statistics and random forest reduced roughly 530 V-J features to about 13, which were used in a naive Bayes classifier (R e1071). The similarity between thyroid and blood repertoires was quantified using the Morisita-Horn index. TCRdb reprocessing: public reads trimmed at Q25 with fastp, clones called with MiXCR, in-frame beta chains kept. Entries that share a CDR3 protein sequence are merged under the most common genes and DNA. These V and J calls rely on TCRdb rather than the paper's analysis. The sample data list around 620,000 distinct CDR3 sequences, and about 45% of these were observed just once. The ten most abundant clones make up about 20% of the sample.

Recombination linked TRBV3-1 to TRBJ2-7; 11 bases in the middle match TRBD1. This sequence originates from an adult woman with Graves' disease, either hyperthyroidism or ophthalmopathy (not recorded which). The sequenced sample consisted of peripheral blood or thyroid tissue (not recorded which). The CDR3 sequence is CASSQVGQGAYEQYF. In nucleotides, the sequence is TGTGCCAGCAGCCAAGTGGGACAGGGGGCCTACGAGCAGTACTTC.